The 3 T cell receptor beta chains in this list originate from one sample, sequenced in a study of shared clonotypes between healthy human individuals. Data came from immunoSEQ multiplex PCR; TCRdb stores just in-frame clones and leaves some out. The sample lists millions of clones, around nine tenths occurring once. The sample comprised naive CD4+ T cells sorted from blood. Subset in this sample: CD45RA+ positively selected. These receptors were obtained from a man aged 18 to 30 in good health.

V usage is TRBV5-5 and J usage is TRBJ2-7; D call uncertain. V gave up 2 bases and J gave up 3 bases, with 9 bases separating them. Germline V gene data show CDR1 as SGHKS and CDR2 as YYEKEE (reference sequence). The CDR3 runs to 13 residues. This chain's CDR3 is CASSLTADYEQYF. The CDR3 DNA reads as TGTGCCAGCAGCTTAACGGCGGACTACGAGCAGTACTTC.

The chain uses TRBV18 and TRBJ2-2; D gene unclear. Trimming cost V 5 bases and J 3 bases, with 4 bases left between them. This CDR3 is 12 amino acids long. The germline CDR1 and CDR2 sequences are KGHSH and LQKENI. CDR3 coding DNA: TGTGCCAGCTCAGAGTACACCGGGGAGCTGTTTTTT. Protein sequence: CASSEYTGELFF.

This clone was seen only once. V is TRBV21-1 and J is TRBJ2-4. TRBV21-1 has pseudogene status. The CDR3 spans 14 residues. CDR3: CASSKETAKNIQYF. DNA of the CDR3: TGTGCCAGCAGCAAAGAGACAGCCAAAAACATTCAGTACTTC.